This T cell receptor (beta chain) was obtained from a study of T cells in Graves' hyperthyroidism and ophthalmopathy. Regions amplified from RNA transcripts were the TCR beta CDR3 regions. HTBI primers were employed in a first-round RT-PCR of the TCR CDR3. TCRdb re-called the multiplex PCR reads through MiXCR, storing one row per CDR3 protein. The sample yields 240,000 or so distinct CDR3 sequences, roughly 15% seen once. Fresh peripheral blood, roughly 10 ml of it, supplied the PBMCs. CDR3 length equals 14 residues. Germline V gives CDR1 SGHAT, CDR2 FQNNGV. V was pared by 6 bases and J by 2 bases, with 13 bases between.

The receptor was isolated from a young woman with Graves' ophthalmopathy. What was sequenced was blood. The chain recombines TRBV11-2 with TRBJ1-1, with D possibly matching TRBD1 (6 bases). CDR3: CASSLFGTNTEAFF. CDR3 DNA sequence: TGTGCCAGCAGTTTATTTGGGACAAACACTGAAGCTTTCTTT.